This TCR beta chain comes out of a study of cytomegalovirus exposure and HLA in healthy donors. Study-level findings and limits: In a later analysis, several top co-occurrence clusters appeared linked to parvovirus B19, influenza, CMV and Epstein-Barr virus. What TCR beta sequences reportedly achieved was accurate prediction of HLA-A and HLA-B alleles in most subjects. Later analysis placed DRB1 highest and HLA-C lowest in TCR association rates, which differed by HLA locus.

On this clone itself: Its cognate antigen is unknown.

The primer mix had 60 Vbeta and 13 Jbeta primers. Measured with immunoSEQ multiplex PCR; TCRdb has only the in-frame clones, and not every one. There are 150,000 to 200,000 clones in the sample; about 72% occur only once, and less than 1.6% lies in the top ten. The sequence was obtained from a girl between 5 and 17 years old in good health and CMV-seronegative. Sequencing used PBMCs.

The CDR3 spells CSVGQGGDYGYTF. The DNA of the CDR3 is TGCAGCGTTGGTCAGGGGGGAGACTATGGCTACACCTTC. The chain combines TRBV29-1 with TRBJ1-2, with TRBD1 matching over 7 bases. The CDR3 consists of 13 residues. V gave up 4 bases and J gave up 3 bases; unmatched junction bases: 5. The germline CDR1 and CDR2 sequences are SQVTM and ANQGSEA.